The clone carrying this T cell receptor (beta chain) was seen repeatedly, ten times or more. Other DNA sequences in the same sample also yield this CDR3. The data are from a study of shared clonotypes between healthy human individuals. The repertoire was sequenced with immunoSEQ multiplex PCR; TCRdb's copy has only in-frame clones and lacks some. The table includes fewer than 850,000 clones, roughly 87% detected once. The CDR3 has 16 residues. Per the germline V gene, CDR1 is LNHDA and CDR2 is SQIVND (reference sequence). J lost 0 bases, V lost 5 bases, and 4 bases had no gene match. This TCR was sampled from a man younger than 30 in good health. Some clones in this sample may be carry-over from other donors' samples. The genes are TRBV19 and TRBJ2-6, with 7 bases aligning to TRBD1. The specimen was memory CD8+ T cells from PBMCs. The subset here: CD45RO+ cells pooled with CCR7-negative TemRA cells. The CDR3 region has the DNA TGTGCCAGTAGTCCTCGGGACAGCTCTGGGGCCAACGTCCTGACTTTC. This encodes CASSPRDSSGANVLTF.